This T cell receptor beta chain was identified during a study of T cell changes during pregnancy in multiple sclerosis. Only in-frame clones appear in the TCRdb table, and some are missing; sequencing was by immunoSEQ multiplex PCR. Among some 77,000 clones listed, more than 85% were seen once. Germline trimming cut 3 bases from V and 7 bases from J; bases unmatched to any gene: 4. Germline V gene lookup returns CDR1 MNHNS and CDR2 SASEGT. The CDR3 length is 14 residues. The receptor was isolated from a female donor in good health, enrolled as a control in a pregnancy study. The chain links TRBV6-1 to TRBJ2-1; 9 positions match TRBD1. The starting material was peripheral blood, obtained after pregnancy. The CDR3 nucleotides read TGTGCCAGCAGTGAGGACAGGGGTCGGAATGAGCAGTTCTTC. Protein product: CASSEDRGRNEQFF.